This T cell receptor beta chain was retrieved from a study of prognosis after radiotherapy for stage I lung cancer. TCR beta CDR3 was amplified from genomic DNA by two-round multiplex PCR. First-round PCR used primers specific to each TRBV and TRBJ gene. One entry per CDR3 protein, called by TCRdb with MiXCR from the multiplex PCR reads. The table has tens of thousands of distinct CDR3 sequences, around 30% seen once. This clonotype was recorded at least ten times. This specimen was PBMCs, taken before or after stereotactic body radiation therapy (not recorded which). The receptor comes from a donor at least 50 years old with non-small cell lung cancer.

CDR3 sequence reads: CASRGLVSQRAWFF. The DNA for the CDR3 is TGTGCCAGCCGCGGACTAGTTAGCCAACGAGCATGGTTCTTC. The chain has TRBV6-1 and TRBJ2-1, with 7 bases that match TRBD2. The CDR3 contains 14 residues. Germline assignment: CDR1 MNHNS and CDR2 SASEGT. The J segment lost 15 bases and the V segment lost 8 bases, leaving 19 bases of the junction unmatched.